This TCR beta chain was recorded in a study of shared clonotypes between healthy human individuals. Study-wide background: The study drew on a couple of women and a few men aged 18 to 49 as donors.

About this clone itself: The antigen is unknown. Other DNA variants within this sample encode the same CDR3.

The assay was immunoSEQ multiplex PCR, and TCRdb's table has in-frame clones only and misses some. Here the sample spans millions of clones, around 90% being singletons. A CD45RA+ naive subset and a CD45RA-negative memory subset were split from CD4+ cells. Study results and limitations: Non-shared clonotypes had lower generation probabilities than those shared by all four donors.

The CDR3 totals 16 residues. Germline CDR1 and CDR2: SGHTA and FQGTGA. The V gene lost 1 base and the J gene lost 0 bases, with 11 bases spanning the gap. The chain is built from TRBV7-3 and TRBJ2-3; D is possibly TRBD2 (6 bases). The sample comprised naive CD4+ T cells sorted from blood. Regarding subset: CD45RA+ positively selected. This TCR was recovered from a man between 18 and 35 years old in good health. DNA for the CDR3: TGTGCCAGCAGCTTAAGGGGCGGGGCTAGCACAGATACGCAGTATTTT. It translates to CASSLRGGASTDTQYF. Combining the CDR3 with reference TRBV7-3 and TRBJ2-3 gives the whole variable domain GAGVSQTPSNKVTEKGKYVELRCDPISGHTALYWYRQSLGQGPEFLIYFQGTGAADDSGLPNDRFFAVRPEGSVSTLKIQRTERGDSAVYLCASSLRGGASTDTQYFGPGTRLTVL.